These T cell receptor beta chains were read from a single sample in a study of T cell responses to AZD1222 COVID-19 vaccine. Sequencing was performed with immunoSEQ multiplex PCR; in TCRdb, only in-frame clones are kept and a portion is missing. The sample gives around 110,000 clones, about 90% of which show up once; approximately 1.4% is in the top ten. Sequencing was performed on peripheral blood, taken 28 days after the second AZD1222 dose. The receptors here all came from an adult who received the AZD1222 COVID-19 vaccine. Both conserved end residues are part of each CDR3. A D gene is named only where the DNA matches it firmly. Clone size is shown for a subset of rows, as once, few, many or a class of expanded clone.

CDR3: CASSLRASTDTQYF
DNA: TGTGCCAGCAGCTTAAGAGCTAGCACAGATACGCAGTATTTT
V: TRBV7-3
size: -
D: -
J: TRBJ2-3

CDR3: CACRTVSSYEQYF
DNA: TGCGCCTGTAGGACGGTGAGCTCCTACGAGCAGTACTTC
V: TRBV5-1
size: -
D: -
J: TRBJ2-7

CDR3: CSVAGTRGYEQYF
DNA: TGCAGCGTTGCCGGTACTAGGGGCTACGAGCAGTACTTC
V: TRBV29-1
size: -
D: -
J: TRBJ2-7

CDR3: CASSEPLGVGENIQYF
DNA: TGTGCCAGCAGCGAGCCCCTTGGGGTGGGAGAAAACATTCAGTACTTC
V: TRBV7-8
size: -
D: -
J: TRBJ2-4

CDR3: CASSPGTGFEKLFF
DNA: TGTGCCAGCAGCCCCGGGACAGGGTTCGAAAAACTGTTTTTT
V: TRBV7-9
size: -
D: TRBD1
J: TRBJ1-4

CDR3: CASSLVTGAGLAQMGIYNEQFF
DNA: TGTGCCAGCAGTTTGGTTACAGGGGCAGGACTAGCCCAGATGGGAATCTACAATGAGCAGTTCTTC
V: TRBV27
size: -
D: -
J: TRBJ2-1

CDR3: CASSLGGITSTGELFF
DNA: TGCGCCAGCAGCTTGGGCGGGATTACGAGTACCGGGGAGCTGTTTTTT
V: TRBV5-1
size: -
D: -
J: TRBJ2-2

CDR3: CASSIRGSQIHEQYF
DNA: TGTGCCAGTAGTATTAGGGGCAGCCAGATCCACGAGCAGTACTTC
V: TRBV19
size: -
D: -
J: TRBJ2-7

CDR3: CACLDGISSGNTIYF
DNA: TGTGCCTGCCTGGACGGGATTAGCTCTGGAAACACCATATATTTT
V: TRBV30
size: -
D: -
J: TRBJ1-3

CDR3: CASGFARGGSGNTIYF
DNA: TGTGCTAGTGGCTTCGCCCGTGGGGGCTCTGGAAACACCATATATTTT
V: TRBV12-5
size: -
D: -
J: TRBJ1-3

CDR3: CASSLGGLRQGSSPLHF
DNA: TGTGCCAGCAGTTTAGGGGGGCTTCGTCAGGGGAGCTCACCCCTCCACTTT
V: TRBV28
size: -
D: -
J: TRBJ1-6

CDR3: CASSLNGRTNTEAFF
DNA: TGTGCCAGCAGCTTAAACGGCAGGACGAACACTGAAGCTTTCTTT
V: TRBV7-3
size: -
D: -
J: TRBJ1-1

CDR3: CASSSKTGSGELFF
DNA: TGTGCCAGCAGCTCCAAGACAGGGTCCGGGGAGCTGTTTTTT
V: TRBV11-2
size: -
D: TRBD1
J: TRBJ2-2

CDR3: CASSSNRGQVYGYTF
DNA: TGTGCCAGCTCATCCAACAGGGGGCAAGTCTATGGCTACACCTTC
V: TRBV18
size: -
D: TRBD1
J: TRBJ1-2

CDR3: CASSSLGLAGSGELFF
DNA: TGTGCCAGCAGCTCCCTAGGACTAGCGGGATCCGGGGAGCTGTTTTTT
V: TRBV11-2
size: -
D: TRBD2
J: TRBJ2-2

CDR3: CASSPRAQMNTEAFF
DNA: TGCGCCAGCAGCCCCCGGGCCCAGATGAACACTGAAGCTTTCTTT
V: TRBV4-1
size: -
D: -
J: TRBJ1-1

CDR3: CASSLGASGKYEQYF
DNA: TGCGCCAGCAGCTTGGGGGCTAGCGGGAAGTACGAGCAGTACTTC
V: TRBV5-1
size: -
D: TRBD2
J: TRBJ2-7

CDR3: CASSPKQGPGNTIYF
DNA: TGTGCCAGCTCACCCAAACAGGGACCTGGAAACACCATATATTTT
V: TRBV18
size: -
D: -
J: TRBJ1-3

CDR3: CASRPNRQGSNSPLHF
DNA: TGTGCCAGCAGACCTAACAGACAGGGGTCGAATTCACCCCTCCACTTT
V: TRBV28
size: -
D: TRBD1
J: TRBJ1-6

CDR3: CATSERTGNSGNTIYF
DNA: TGTGCCACCAGTGAACGTACCGGGAACTCTGGAAACACCATATATTTT
V: TRBV24-1
size: once
D: -
J: TRBJ1-3

CDR3: CAWSVGQNGYTF
DNA: TGTGCCTGGAGTGTTGGACAGAATGGCTACACCTTC
V: TRBV30
size: -
D: -
J: TRBJ1-2

CDR3: CASSLATSGAYNEQFF
DNA: TGCGCCAGCAGCTTGGCGACTAGCGGGGCTTACAATGAGCAGTTCTTC
V: TRBV5-1
size: -
D: TRBD2
J: TRBJ2-1

CDR3: CASSQPHRGNIQYF
DNA: TGTGCCAGCAGCCAGCCTCACAGGGGCAACATTCAGTACTTC
V: TRBV7-2
size: -
D: TRBD1
J: TRBJ2-4

CDR3: CASSAQGPGYTF
DNA: TGTGCCAGCAGTGCCCAGGGCCCGGGCTACACCTTC
V: TRBV6-4
size: -
D: -
J: TRBJ1-2

CDR3: CASSILAGGGYEQYF
DNA: TGTGCCAGTAGTATTCTAGCGGGAGGTGGCTACGAGCAGTACTTC
V: TRBV19
size: -
D: TRBD2
J: TRBJ2-7

CDR3: CATSRGTSNSYEQYF
DNA: TGTGCCACCAGCAGAGGCACTAGCAATTCCTACGAGCAGTACTTC
V: TRBV15
size: once
D: -
J: TRBJ2-7

CDR3: CASSWGGSYEQYF
DNA: TGTGCCAGCAGCTGGGGGGGGTCTTACGAGCAGTACTTC
V: TRBV7-2
size: -
D: TRBD2
J: TRBJ2-7